The 10 T cell receptor beta chains given below trace back to one sample, sequenced in a study of T cells in Graves' hyperthyroidism and ophthalmopathy. RNA transcripts were the template for amplifying TCR beta CDR3 regions. The study used the HTBI primer set for a first-round RT-PCR of the TCR CDR3. TCRdb re-analysed the multiplex PCR reads in MiXCR, keeping a single row per CDR3 protein. The top ten clones hold about a third of a sample with some 350,000 distinct CDR3 sequences, roughly 15% of them seen once. The sequencing input was blood. The receptors stem from a woman in her thirties or forties with Graves' ophthalmopathy.

This clonotype was picked up a small number of times. The rearrangement joins TRBV18 to TRBJ1-1; D uncertain. The CDR3 is 15 amino acids. V dropped 2 bases and J dropped 0 bases, with 10 bases sitting between them. Germline V CDR1 and CDR2: KGHSH, LQKENI. CDR3 in DNA: TGTGCCAGCTCACCATTGGATACTCTGAACACTGAAGCTTTCTTT. It translates to CASSPLDTLNTEAFF.

This clonotype was counted ten times or more. The CDR3, as DNA: TGTGCCTGGTCGAGGTATCGCGAGCAGTACTTC. Protein: CAWSRYREQYF. The chain has TRBV30 and TRBJ2-7; D is unresolved. The germline V and J ends were trimmed by 5 bases and 6 bases, with 11 bases remaining between them. The CDR3 is 11 residues long. The germline CDR1 and CDR2 sequences are GTSNPN and SVGIG (reference sequence).

The chain combines TRBV15 with TRBJ2-1, with a tentative D call TRBD2 (7 bases). CDR3 length: 19 residues. Germline CDR1 reads LNHNV; CDR2 reads YYDKDF (reference sequence). V shed 0 bases and J shed 7 bases, with 25 bases lying between them. CDR3 coding DNA: TGTGCCACCAGCAGAGACCTTGGATTATTAGGGGGGGCCGTGAATGAGCAGTTCTTC. This encodes CATSRDLGLLGGAVNEQFF.

This clonotype was seen at least ten times. The V call is TRBV20-1, the J call TRBJ2-7; no clear D. The CDR3 consists of 14 residues. Germline CDR1 and CDR2: DFQATT and SNEGSKA (reference sequence). Trimming pared 0 bases from V and 0 bases from J, leaving 9 bases between. CDR3: CSARDRRSSYEQYF. The CDR3 nucleotides are TGCAGTGCTAGAGATCGGCGGAGCTCCTACGAGCAGTACTTC.

The chain combines TRBV5-8 with TRBJ1-2, with 10 bases aligning to TRBD1. With V trimmed by 6 bases and J by 9 bases, 14 bases remained unmatched. The germline gives CDR1 SGHTS, CDR2 YDEGEE. The CDR3 consists of 15 residues. DNA for the CDR3: TGTGCCAGCACCACAGGCAAGGGACAGGGGCGGCGCTACACCTTC. It translates to CASTTGKGQGRRYTF.

This clonotype was seen only a few times. The chain has TRBV28 and TRBJ1-4; D might be TRBD1 (6 bases). V gave up 6 bases and J gave up 7 bases, with 21 bases separating them. Germline-derived CDR1 and CDR2 are MDHEN and SYDVKM. The CDR3 covers 16 residues. The CDR3 spells CASRPIYRESSEKLFF. The CDR3, as DNA: TGTGCCAGCAGACCAATTTACAGGGAGAGTAGTGAAAAACTGTTTTTT.

This clonotype was observed many times. The chain joins TRBV10-3 to TRBJ1-2; unclear D gene. Deletions cut 3 bases from V and 4 bases from J, with 6 bases between. There are 12 residues in the CDR3. Germline V lookup: CDR1 ENHRY, CDR2 SYGVKD. Here the CDR3 reads CAISDGFYGYTF. CDR3 nucleotide sequence: TGTGCCATCAGTGATGGGTTCTATGGCTACACCTTC.

The V gene is TRBV5-4, the J gene TRBJ2-1; 14 bases map to TRBD2. Germline V gene sequence: CDR1 SGHNT, CDR2 YYREEE (reference sequence). J was trimmed by 4 bases and V by 4 bases; bases with no gene match: 10. The CDR3 is made up of 18 amino acids. CDR3 residues: CASSTRLAGGAIYNEQFF. The CDR3 DNA sequence: TGTGCCAGCAGCACCCGACTAGCGGGAGGGGCGATATACAATGAGCAGTTCTTC. Combining the CDR3 with reference TRBV5-4 and TRBJ2-1 gives the whole variable domain ETGVTQSPTHLIKTRGQQVTLRCSSQSGHNTVSWYQQALGQGPQFIFQYYREEENGRGNFPPRFSGLQFPNYSSELNVNALELDDSALYLCASSTRLAGGAIYNEQFFGPGTRLTVL.

This clonotype came up many times. This chain connects TRBV6-1 to TRBJ2-5; D possibly uses TRBD1 or TRBD2 (6 bases each). V dropped 6 bases and J dropped 5 bases, with 16 bases sitting between them. This CDR3 spans 14 amino acids. The germline CDR1 and CDR2 sequences are MNHNS and SASEGT. The CDR3 DNA sequence: TGTGCCAGCAGGTCTACCCGGAGGGGGGAGACCCAGTACTTC. It yields the protein CASRSTRRGETQYF.

In this sample, this clonotype turned up many times. This chain joins TRBV11-2 and TRBJ2-2; D is undetermined. This CDR3 contains 15 residues. V lost 5 bases and J 3 bases, leaving 13 bases between the germline ends. CDR1 and CDR2 (germline): SGHAT, FQNNGV. The CDR3 here is CASSQSRSYTGELFF. The CDR3 DNA is TGTGCCAGCAGCCAATCTCGGTCCTACACCGGGGAGCTGTTTTTT. Supplemented by reference TRBV11-2 and TRBJ2-2, the full variable domain reads EAGVAQSPRYKIIEKRQSVAFWCNPISGHATLYWYQQILGQGPKLLIQFQNNGVVDDSQLPKDRFSAERLKGVDSTLKIQPAKLEDSAVYLCASSQSRSYTGELFFGEGSRLTVL.